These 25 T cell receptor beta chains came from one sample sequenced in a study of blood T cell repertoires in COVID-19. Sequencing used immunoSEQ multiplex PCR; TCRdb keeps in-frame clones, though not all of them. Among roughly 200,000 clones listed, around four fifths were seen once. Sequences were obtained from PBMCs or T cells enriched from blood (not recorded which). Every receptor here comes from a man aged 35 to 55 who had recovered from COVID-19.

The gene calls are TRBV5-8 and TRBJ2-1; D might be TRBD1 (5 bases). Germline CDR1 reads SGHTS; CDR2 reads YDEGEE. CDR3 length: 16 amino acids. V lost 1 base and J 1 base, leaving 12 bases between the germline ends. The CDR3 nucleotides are TGTGCCAGCAGCTTGTTTCAGGGTAATTCCTACAATGAGCAGTTCTTC. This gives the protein CASSLFQGNSYNEQFF. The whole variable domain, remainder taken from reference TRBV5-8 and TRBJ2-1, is EAGVTQSPTHLIKTRGQQATLRCSPISGHTSVYWYQQALGLGLQFLLWYDEGEERNRGNFPPRFSGRQFPNYSSELNVNALELEDSALYLCASSLFQGNSYNEQFFGPGTRLTVL.

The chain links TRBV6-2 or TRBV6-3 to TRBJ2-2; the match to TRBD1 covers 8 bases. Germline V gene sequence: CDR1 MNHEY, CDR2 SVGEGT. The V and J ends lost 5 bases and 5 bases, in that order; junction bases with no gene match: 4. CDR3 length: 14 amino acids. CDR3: CASSGTGKTGELFF. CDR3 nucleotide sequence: TGTGCCAGCAGTGGGACAGGCAAGACCGGGGAGCTGTTTTTT.

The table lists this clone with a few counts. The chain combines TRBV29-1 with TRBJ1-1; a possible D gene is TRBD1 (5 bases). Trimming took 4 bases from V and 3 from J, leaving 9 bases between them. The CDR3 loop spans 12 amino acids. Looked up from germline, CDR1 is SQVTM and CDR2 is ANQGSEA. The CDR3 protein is CSVVTDHTEAFF. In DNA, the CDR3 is TGCAGCGTTGTGACAGATCACACTGAAGCTTTCTTT.

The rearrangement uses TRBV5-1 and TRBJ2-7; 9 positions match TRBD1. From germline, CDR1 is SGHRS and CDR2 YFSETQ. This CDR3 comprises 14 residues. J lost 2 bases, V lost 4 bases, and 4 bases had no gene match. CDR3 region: CASSPGTGTYEQYF. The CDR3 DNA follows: TGCGCCAGCAGCCCCGGGACAGGGACCTACGAGCAGTACTTC.

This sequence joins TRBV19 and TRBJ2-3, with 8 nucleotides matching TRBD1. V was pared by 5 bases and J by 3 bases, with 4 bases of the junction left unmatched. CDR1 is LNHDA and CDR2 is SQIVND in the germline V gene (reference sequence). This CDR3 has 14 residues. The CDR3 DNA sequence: TGTGCCAGTAGTTATTGGACAGGGACAGATACGCAGTATTTT. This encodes CASSYWTGTDTQYF.

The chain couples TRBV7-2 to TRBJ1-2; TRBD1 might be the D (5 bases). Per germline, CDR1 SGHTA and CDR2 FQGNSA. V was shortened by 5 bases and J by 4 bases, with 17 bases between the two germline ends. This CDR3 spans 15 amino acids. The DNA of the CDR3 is TGTGCCAGCAGCCTGACGTTCGAGGACATCTATGGCTACACCTTC. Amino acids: CASSLTFEDIYGYTF.

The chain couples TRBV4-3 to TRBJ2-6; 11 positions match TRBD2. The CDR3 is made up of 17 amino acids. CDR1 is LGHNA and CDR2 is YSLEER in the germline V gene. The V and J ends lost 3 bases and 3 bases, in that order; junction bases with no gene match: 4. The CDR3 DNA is TGCGCCAGCAGCCAGGGTCTAGCGGGAGGTGGGGCCAACGTCCTGACTTTC. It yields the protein CASSQGLAGGGANVLTF.

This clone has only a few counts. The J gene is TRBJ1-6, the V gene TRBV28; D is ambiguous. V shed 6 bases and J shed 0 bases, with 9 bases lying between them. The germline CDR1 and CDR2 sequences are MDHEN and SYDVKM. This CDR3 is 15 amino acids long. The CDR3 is CASSSGSSYNSPLHF. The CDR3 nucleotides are TGTGCCAGCAGCTCCGGGAGCTCCTATAATTCACCCCTCCACTTT.

CDR3 bases: TGTGCCAGCAGCTTAGCGCCCCTACGCACAGATACGCAGTATTTT. As protein: CASSLAPLRTDTQYF. V is TRBV7-2 and J is TRBJ2-3; D is unclear. The CDR3 consists of 15 residues. Per germline, CDR1 SGHTA and CDR2 FQGNSA. The V end lost 0 bases, the J end lost 1 base, and 8 bases lay between the germline ends.

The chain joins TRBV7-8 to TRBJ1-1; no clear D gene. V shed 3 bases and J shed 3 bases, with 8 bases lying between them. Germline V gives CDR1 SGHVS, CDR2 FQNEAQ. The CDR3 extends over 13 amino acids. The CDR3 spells CASSLREHTEAFF. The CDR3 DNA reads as TGTGCCAGCAGCTTGCGGGAGCACACTGAAGCTTTCTTT.

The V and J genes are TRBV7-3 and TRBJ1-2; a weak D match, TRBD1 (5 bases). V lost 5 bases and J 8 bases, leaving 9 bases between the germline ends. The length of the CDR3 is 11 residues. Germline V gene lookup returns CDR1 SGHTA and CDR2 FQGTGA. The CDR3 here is CASSAGFGYTF. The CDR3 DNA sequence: TGTGCCAGCAGCGCAGGGTTCGGCTACACCTTC.

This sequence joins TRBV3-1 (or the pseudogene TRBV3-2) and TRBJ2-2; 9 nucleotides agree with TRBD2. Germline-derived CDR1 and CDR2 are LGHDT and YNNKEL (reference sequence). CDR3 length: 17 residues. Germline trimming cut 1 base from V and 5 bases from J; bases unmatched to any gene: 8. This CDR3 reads CASSQGLAVSGTGELFF. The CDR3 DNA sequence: TGTGCCAGCAGCCAAGGACTAGCGGTATCCGGAACCGGGGAGCTGTTTTTT.

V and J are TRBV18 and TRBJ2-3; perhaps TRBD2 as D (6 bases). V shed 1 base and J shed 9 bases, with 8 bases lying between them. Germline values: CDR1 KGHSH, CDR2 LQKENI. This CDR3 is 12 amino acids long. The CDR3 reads CASSPRGETQYF. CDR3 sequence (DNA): TGTGCCAGCTCACCACGGGGGGAAACGCAGTATTTT.

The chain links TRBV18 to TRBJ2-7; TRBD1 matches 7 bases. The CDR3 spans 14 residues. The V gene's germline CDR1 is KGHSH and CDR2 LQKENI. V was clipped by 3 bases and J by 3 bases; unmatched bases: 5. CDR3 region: CASSPYRGDYEQYF. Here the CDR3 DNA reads TGTGCCAGCTCACCTTACAGGGGCGACTACGAGCAGTACTTC.

CDR3 in amino acids: CAISEVDRVNTLSNQPQHF. Here the CDR3 DNA reads TGTGCCATCAGTGAGGTGGACAGGGTTAACACCCTTAGCAATCAGCCCCAGCATTTT. This chain connects TRBV10-3 to TRBJ1-5; 8 positions match TRBD1. Losses at the gene ends were 2 bases for V and 0 bases for J; bases not matched to a gene: 12. Looked up from germline, CDR1 is ENHRY and CDR2 is SYGVKD. The CDR3 spans 19 residues.

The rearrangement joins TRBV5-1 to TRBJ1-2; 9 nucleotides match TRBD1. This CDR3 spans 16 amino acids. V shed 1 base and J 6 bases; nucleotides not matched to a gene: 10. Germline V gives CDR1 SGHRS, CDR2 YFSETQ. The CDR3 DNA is TGCGCCAGCAGCTTGCGGGGACAGGGTAATGGTGATGGCTACACCTTC. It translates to CASSLRGQGNGDGYTF.

CDR3 DNA: TGCGCCAGCAGCCAAGGGTGGGCCGGAGCTTTCTTT. As protein: CASSQGWAGAFF. The chain recombines TRBV4-1 with TRBJ1-1, with unresolved D. CDR3 size: 12 residues. Germline V gene data show CDR1 as MGHRA and CDR2 as YSYEKL. Trimming took off 1 base at V and 10 bases at J, with 10 bases between the two ends.

CDR3 amino acids: CASSSPDRFYEQYF. CDR3 DNA: TGTGCCAGCAGCTCCCCGGACAGATTCTACGAGCAGTACTTC. The V and J genes are TRBV7-2 and TRBJ2-7, with D possibly being TRBD1 (6 bases). Germline V gene lookup returns CDR1 SGHTA and CDR2 FQGNSA. The CDR3 runs to 14 residues. The germline V and J ends were trimmed by 4 bases and 3 bases, with 13 bases remaining between them.

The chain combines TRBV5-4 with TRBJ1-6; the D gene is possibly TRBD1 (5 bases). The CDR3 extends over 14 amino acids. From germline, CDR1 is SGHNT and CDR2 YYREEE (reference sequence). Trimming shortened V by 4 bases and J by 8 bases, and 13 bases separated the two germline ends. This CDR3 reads CASSRGGGDSPLHF. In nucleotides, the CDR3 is TGTGCCAGCAGCCGAGGTGGGGGGGATTCACCCCTCCACTTT.

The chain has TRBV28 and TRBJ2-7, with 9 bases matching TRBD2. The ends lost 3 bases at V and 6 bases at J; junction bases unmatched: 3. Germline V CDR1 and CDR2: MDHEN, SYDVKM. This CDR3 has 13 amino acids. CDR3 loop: CASSLFSGSEQYF. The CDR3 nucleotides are TGTGCCAGCAGTTTGTTTAGCGGGAGCGAGCAGTACTTC.

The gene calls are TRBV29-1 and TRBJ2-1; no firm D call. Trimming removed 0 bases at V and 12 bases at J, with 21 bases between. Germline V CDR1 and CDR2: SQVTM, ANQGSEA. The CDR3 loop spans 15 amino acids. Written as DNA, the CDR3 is TGCAGCGTTGAAGATCGGCTAGTTCGTTATCTGGTGCAGTTCTTC. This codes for CSVEDRLVRYLVQFF.

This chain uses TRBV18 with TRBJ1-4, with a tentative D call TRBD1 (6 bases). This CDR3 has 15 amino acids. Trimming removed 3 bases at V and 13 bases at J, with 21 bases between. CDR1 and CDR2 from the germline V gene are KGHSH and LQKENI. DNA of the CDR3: TGTGCCAGCTCACCGAGACAGGCGACCGGTGAGGGACTGTTTTTT. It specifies CASSPRQATGEGLFF. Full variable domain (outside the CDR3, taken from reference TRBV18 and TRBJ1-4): NAGVMQNPRHLVRRRGQEARLRCSPMKGHSHVYWYRQLPEEGLKFMVYLQKENIIDESGMPKERFSAEFPKEGPSILRIQQVVRGDSAAYFCASSPRQATGEGLFFGSGTQLSVL.

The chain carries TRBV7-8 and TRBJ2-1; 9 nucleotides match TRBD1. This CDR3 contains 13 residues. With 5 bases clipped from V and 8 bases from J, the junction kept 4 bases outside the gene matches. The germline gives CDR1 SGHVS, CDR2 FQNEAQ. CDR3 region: CASSEDRGDEQFF. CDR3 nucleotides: TGTGCCAGCAGCGAGGACAGGGGAGATGAGCAGTTCTTC. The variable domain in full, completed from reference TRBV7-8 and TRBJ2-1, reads GAGVSQSPRYKVAKRGQDVALRCDPISGHVSLFWYQQALGQGPEFLTYFQNEAQLDKSGLPSDRFFAERPEGSVSTLKIQRTQQEDSAVYLCASSEDRGDEQFFGPGTRLTVL.

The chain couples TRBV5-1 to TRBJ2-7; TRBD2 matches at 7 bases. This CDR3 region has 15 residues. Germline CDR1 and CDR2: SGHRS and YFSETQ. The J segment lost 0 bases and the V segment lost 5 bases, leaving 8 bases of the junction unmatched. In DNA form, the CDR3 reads TGCGCCAGCAGGAGAACAGCGGGACCCTCCTACGAGCAGTACTTC. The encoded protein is CASRRTAGPSYEQYF.

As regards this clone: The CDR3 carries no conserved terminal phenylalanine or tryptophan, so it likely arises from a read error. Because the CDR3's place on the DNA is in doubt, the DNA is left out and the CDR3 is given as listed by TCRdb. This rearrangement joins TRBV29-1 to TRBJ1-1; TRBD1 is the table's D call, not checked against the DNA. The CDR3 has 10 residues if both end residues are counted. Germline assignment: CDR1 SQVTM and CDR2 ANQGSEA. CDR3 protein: CSVEDPGQKI.